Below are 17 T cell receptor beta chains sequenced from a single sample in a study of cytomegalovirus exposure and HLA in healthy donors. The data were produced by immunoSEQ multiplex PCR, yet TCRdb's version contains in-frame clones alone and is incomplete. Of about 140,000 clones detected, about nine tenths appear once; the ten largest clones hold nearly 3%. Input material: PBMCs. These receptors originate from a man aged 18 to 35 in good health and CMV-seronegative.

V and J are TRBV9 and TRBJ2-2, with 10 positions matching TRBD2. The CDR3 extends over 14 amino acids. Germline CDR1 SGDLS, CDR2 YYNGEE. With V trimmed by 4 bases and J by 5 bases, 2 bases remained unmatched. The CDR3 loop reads CASSSGLATGELFF. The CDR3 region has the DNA TGTGCCAGCAGCTCGGGACTAGCGACCGGGGAGCTGTTTTTT.

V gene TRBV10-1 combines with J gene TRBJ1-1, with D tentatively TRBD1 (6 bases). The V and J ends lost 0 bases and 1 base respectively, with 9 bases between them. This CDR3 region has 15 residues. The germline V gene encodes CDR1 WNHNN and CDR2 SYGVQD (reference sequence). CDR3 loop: CASSESGTKNTEAFF. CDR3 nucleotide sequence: TGCGCCAGCAGTGAGTCGGGGACAAAGAACACTGAAGCTTTCTTT.

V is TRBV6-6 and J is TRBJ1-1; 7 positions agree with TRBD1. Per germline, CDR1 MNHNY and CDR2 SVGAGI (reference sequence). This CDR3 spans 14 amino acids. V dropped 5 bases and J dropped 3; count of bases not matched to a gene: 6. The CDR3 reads CASSLGGGDTEAFF. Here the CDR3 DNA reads TGTGCCAGCAGTCTAGGGGGCGGTGACACTGAAGCTTTCTTT.

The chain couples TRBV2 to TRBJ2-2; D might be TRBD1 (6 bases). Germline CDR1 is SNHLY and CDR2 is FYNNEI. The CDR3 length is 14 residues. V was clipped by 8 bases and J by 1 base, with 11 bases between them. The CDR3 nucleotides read TGTGCCAGCGAACCCAGGGGGAACACCGGGGAGCTGTTTTTT. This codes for CASEPRGNTGELFF.

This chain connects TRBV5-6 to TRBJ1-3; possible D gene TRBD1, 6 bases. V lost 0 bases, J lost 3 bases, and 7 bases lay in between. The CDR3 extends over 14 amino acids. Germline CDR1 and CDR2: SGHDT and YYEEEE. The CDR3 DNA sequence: TGTGCCAGCAGCTTGGACAGGGTTGGAAACACCATATATTTT. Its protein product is CASSLDRVGNTIYF.

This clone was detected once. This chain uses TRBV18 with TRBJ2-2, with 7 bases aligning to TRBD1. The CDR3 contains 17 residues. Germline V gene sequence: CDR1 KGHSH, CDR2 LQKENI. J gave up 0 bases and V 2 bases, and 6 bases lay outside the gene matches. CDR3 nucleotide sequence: TGTGCCAGCTCACCATTGCCGGGACAGTCGAACACCGGGGAGCTGTTTTTT. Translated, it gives CASSPLPGQSNTGELFF.

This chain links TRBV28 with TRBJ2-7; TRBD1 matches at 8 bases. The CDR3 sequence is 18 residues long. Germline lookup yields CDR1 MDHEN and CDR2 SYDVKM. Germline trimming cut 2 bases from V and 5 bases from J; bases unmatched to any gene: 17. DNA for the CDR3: TGTGCCAGCAGTTTAAGACCCCTGGGACAGGTTTCGGGGAACGAGCAGTACTTC. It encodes CASSLRPLGQVSGNEQYF.

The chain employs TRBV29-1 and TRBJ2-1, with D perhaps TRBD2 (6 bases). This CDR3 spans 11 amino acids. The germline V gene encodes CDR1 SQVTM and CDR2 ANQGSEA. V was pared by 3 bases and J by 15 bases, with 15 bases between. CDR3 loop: CSVDDSGFPFF. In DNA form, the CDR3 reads TGCAGCGTTGACGATAGCGGTTTTCCGTTCTTC.

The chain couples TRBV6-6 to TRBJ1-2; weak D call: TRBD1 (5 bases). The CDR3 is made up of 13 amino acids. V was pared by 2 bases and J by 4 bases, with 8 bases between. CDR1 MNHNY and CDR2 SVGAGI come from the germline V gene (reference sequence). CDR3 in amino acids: CASSYEGLYGYTF. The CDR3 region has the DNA TGTGCCAGCAGTTACGAGGGACTCTATGGCTACACCTTC.

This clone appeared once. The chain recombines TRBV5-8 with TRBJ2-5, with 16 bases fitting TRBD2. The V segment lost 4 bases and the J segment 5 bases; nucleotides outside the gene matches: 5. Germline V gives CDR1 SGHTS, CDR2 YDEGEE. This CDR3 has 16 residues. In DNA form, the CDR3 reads TGTGCCAGCAGCGGGGGACTAGCGGGAGGGCCCGAGACCCAGTACTTC. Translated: CASSGGLAGGPETQYF.

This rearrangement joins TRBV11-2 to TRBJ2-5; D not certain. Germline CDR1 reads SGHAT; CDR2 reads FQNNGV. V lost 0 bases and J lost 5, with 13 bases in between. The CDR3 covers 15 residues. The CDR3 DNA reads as TGTGCCAGCAGCTTAGAAAATGCAGGAATGGAGACCCAGTACTTC. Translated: CASSLENAGMETQYF. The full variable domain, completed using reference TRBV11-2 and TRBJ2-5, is EAGVAQSPRYKIIEKRQSVAFWCNPISGHATLYWYQQILGQGPKLLIQFQNNGVVDDSQLPKDRFSAERLKGVDSTLKIQPAKLEDSAVYLCASSLENAGMETQYFGPGTRLLVL.

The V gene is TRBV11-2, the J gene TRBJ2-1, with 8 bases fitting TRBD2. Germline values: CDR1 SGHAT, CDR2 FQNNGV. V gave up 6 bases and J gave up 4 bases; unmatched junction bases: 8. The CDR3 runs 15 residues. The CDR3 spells CASSDGGGTYNEQFF. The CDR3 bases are TGTGCCAGCAGTGACGGGGGGGGCACTTACAATGAGCAGTTCTTC.

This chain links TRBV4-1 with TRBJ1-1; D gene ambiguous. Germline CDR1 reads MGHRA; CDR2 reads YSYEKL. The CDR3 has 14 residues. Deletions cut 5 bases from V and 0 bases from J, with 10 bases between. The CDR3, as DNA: TGCGCCAGCAGCTTTGGACTCTTGAACACTGAAGCTTTCTTT. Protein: CASSFGLLNTEAFF.

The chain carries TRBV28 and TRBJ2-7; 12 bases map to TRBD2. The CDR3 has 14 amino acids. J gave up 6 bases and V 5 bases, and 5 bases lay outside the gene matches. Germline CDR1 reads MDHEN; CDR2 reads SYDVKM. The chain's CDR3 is CASSETSGRTEQYF. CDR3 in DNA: TGTGCCAGCAGTGAGACTAGCGGGAGAACCGAGCAGTACTTC.

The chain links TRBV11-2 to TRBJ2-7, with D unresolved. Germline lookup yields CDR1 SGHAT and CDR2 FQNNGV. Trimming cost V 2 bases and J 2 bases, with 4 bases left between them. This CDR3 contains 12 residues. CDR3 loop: CASSLTPYEQYF. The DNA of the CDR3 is TGTGCCAGCAGCTTAACTCCCTACGAGCAGTACTTC.

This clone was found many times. The CDR3 nucleotides are TGTGCCAGCAGTATTAGCGGGGGGGCCGGGGGGACGCAGTATTTT. Translating it yields CASSISGGAGGTQYF. J is TRBJ2-3 and V is TRBV27, with 11 nucleotides matching TRBD2. CDR1 is MNHEY and CDR2 is SMNVEV in the germline V gene (reference sequence). Germline trimming cut 5 bases from V and 9 bases from J; bases unmatched to any gene: 10. CDR3 size: 15 residues.

CDR3 sequence (DNA): TGTGCCAGCAGCTTGGACAGGGGGCTTGGCTACACCTTC. Protein: CASSLDRGLGYTF. The rearrangement joins TRBV5-4 to TRBJ1-2, with 9 bases fitting TRBD1. J lost 7 bases, V lost 0 bases, and 1 base had no gene match. This CDR3 spans 13 amino acids. Germline lookup yields CDR1 SGHNT and CDR2 YYREEE (reference sequence).